Sequencing of this T cell receptor (beta chain) was carried out in a study of spatial heterogeneity in lung cancer. Germline CDR1 and CDR2: SGHKS and YYEKEE (reference sequence). Deletions cut 0 bases from V and 5 bases from J, with 12 bases between. This CDR3 has 15 residues. This clonotype showed up many times. Every TCR cDNA molecule bore a unique molecular identifier. TCRdb fed the 5' RACE reads into MiXCR, producing one record per CDR3 protein. There are about 16,000 distinct CDR3 sequences in the sample; roughly 6.3% occur only once, and about a quarter lies in the top ten. Time point described: blood at routine non-recurrence follow-up after resection.

This clonotype was sampled from a male donor with early-stage non-small cell lung cancer. The chain combines TRBV5-5 with TRBJ2-1; D remains unclear. Source: PBMCs, taken at follow-up. Here the CDR3 reads CASSLEGQAHNEQFF. CDR3 DNA sequence: TGTGCCAGCAGCTTGGAGGGTCAGGCCCACAATGAGCAGTTCTTC.